Listed below are T cell receptor beta chains from one sample, sequenced in a study of blood T cell repertoires in COVID-19. This table comes from immunoSEQ multiplex PCR, and its TCRdb copy is limited to in-frame clones, with some not included. The repertoire holds 90,000 to 110,000 clones, with 65% to 90% as singletons. The material sequenced was peripheral blood. All receptors derive from a man aged 50 to 59 with acute or convalescent COVID-19. Both conserved end residues are part of each CDR3. The order of the fields is D gene, J gene, clone size, V gene, CDR3 DNA, CDR3 protein. The D gene is left open where the match is weak. Only some rows state a clone size, as once, few, many or a class for expanded clones.

>.|TRBJ1-1|.|TRBV11-2
TGTGCCAGCAGCTCCCCCAGGGCTGAAGCTTTCTTT
CASSSPRAEAFF
>.|TRBJ2-7|.|TRBV14
TGTGCCAGCAGCCAAGATAGATTGAGACAGGAGAATCACCTTAGGCGAGCATCGTACTTC
CASSQDRLRQENHLRRASYF
>TRBD1|TRBJ1-4|.|TRBV19
TGTGCCAGTAGTATGCACCGATCCGACAGGGGCGAAAAACTGTTTTTT
CASSMHRSDRGEKLFF
>.|TRBJ1-5|.|TRBV19
TGTGCCAGTAGCGTACAGGGTAGCAATCAGCCCCAGCATTTT
CASSVQGSNQPQHF
>TRBD1|TRBJ2-7|once|TRBV10-1
TGCGCCAGTAACTCCGGGACAGGGCATGCCGAGCAGTACTTC
CASNSGTGHAEQYF
>.|TRBJ1-2|.|TRBV10-3
TGTGCCATCAGTGAGTCTGAGGCTTTTAACTATGGCTACACCTTC
CAISESEAFNYGYTF
>TRBD2|TRBJ2-1|.|TRBV27
TGTGCCAGCAGTTTATATAGCGGGATAAAAAATGAGCAGTTCTTC
CASSLYSGIKNEQFF
>.|TRBJ2-6|.|TRBV10-3
TGTGCCATCAGTGCGGAGGCGGGTGGCTCTGGGGCCAACGTCCTGACTTTC
CAISAEAGGSGANVLTF
>.|TRBJ2-1|once|TRBV7-3
TGTGCCAGCAGCTTACAGGCGGGTACCGGGGGCAATGAGCAGTTCTTC
CASSLQAGTGGNEQFF
>.|TRBJ2-7|.|TRBV5-1
TGCGCCAGCGGGACAAGGGCAGGGGCTTTCGGCGAGCAGTACTTC
CASGTRAGAFGEQYF
>TRBD1|TRBJ1-1|.|TRBV6-1
TGTGCCAGCAGTGACCCTAGGGACAGGGGGCGAGACACTGAAGCTTTCTTT
CASSDPRDRGRDTEAFF
>.|TRBJ1-1|.|TRBV4-1
TGCGCCAGCAGCCAAGAGGCGGACATCCAGAACACTGAAGCTTTCTTT
CASSQEADIQNTEAFF
>.|TRBJ1-1|.|TRBV5-1
TGCGCCAGCAGCTTGGAGAGAAACACTGAAGCTTTCTTT
CASSLERNTEAFF
>TRBD1|TRBJ1-6|.|TRBV9
TGTGCCAGCAGCGTAGGGGACAGGTTGGGTTCACCCCTCCACTTT
CASSVGDRLGSPLHF
>.|TRBJ2-2|.|TRBV5-1
TGCGCCAGCAGCGGGCAGGGATACACCGGGGAGCTGTTTTTT
CASSGQGYTGELFF
>.|TRBJ2-6|once|TRBV28
TGTGCCAGCAGTTTTGCAGGCAGTCCCTTATCTGGGGCCAACGTCCTGACTTTC
CASSFAGSPLSGANVLTF
>.|TRBJ2-3|.|TRBV28
TGTGCCAGCAGTGCGTCTAACTTCGACACAGATACGCAGTATTTT
CASSASNFDTDTQYF
>TRBD1|TRBJ1-6|.|TRBV18
TGTGCCAGCTCACGCCGCCCCCGGGACAGGGCGGTGAATTCACCCCTCCACTTT
CASSRRPRDRAVNSPLHF
>TRBD2|TRBJ2-1|.|TRBV6-4
TGTGCCAGCAGTGACGCGGTAGCGGGGGGTAATGAGCAGTTCTTC
CASSDAVAGGNEQFF
>.|TRBJ2-2|once|TRBV6-5
TGTGCCAGCAGTTACGTCAGGACCGGGGAGCTGTTTTTT
CASSYVRTGELFF
>TRBD1|TRBJ2-2|.|TRBV7-2
TGTGCCGGAAACCGACAGGGTGGTCAGACAGGGGAGCTGTTTTTT
CAGNRQGGQTGELFF
>.|TRBJ1-2|.|TRBV5-1
TGCGCCAGCAGCTTGGCCCGGGACTATGGCTACACCTTC
CASSLARDYGYTF
>TRBD1|TRBJ2-4|once|TRBV2
TGTGCCAGCAGCTCGGGACAGGGGTTAAACATTCAGTACTTC
CASSSGQGLNIQYF
>TRBD2|TRBJ2-5|.|TRBV25-1
TGTGCCAGCAGTGAAGGACTAGCGGGAGTGGTAGAGACCCAGTACTTC
CASSEGLAGVVETQYF
>.|TRBJ2-6|.|TRBV7-9
TGTGCCAGCAGCGCTACAGGGCATGGGGCCAACGTCCTGACTTTC
CASSATGHGANVLTF
>TRBD1|TRBJ2-2|once|TRBV24-1
TGTGCCACCAGTGAGAAGCCAGGGGGACGAAACACCGGGGAGCTGTTTTTT
CATSEKPGGRNTGELFF
>TRBD2|TRBJ2-3|once|TRBV6-4
TGTGCCAGCAGTGCCCTTATGGGGGGGGAAGCGGATACGCAGTATTTT
CASSALMGGEADTQYF
>.|TRBJ2-1|.|TRBV30
TGTGCCTGGAGTTTAAGACAGGGAGGTGAGCAGTTCTTC
CAWSLRQGGEQFF
>TRBD2|TRBJ2-3|once|TRBV24-1
TGTGCCACCAGTGATGCGGGAGCTGGCACAGATACGCAGTATTTT
CATSDAGAGTDTQYF
>.|TRBJ2-7|.|TRBV11-3
TGTGCCAGCAGCTTATCGAGGTGGCGCGAGCAGTACTTC
CASSLSRWREQYF
>.|TRBJ1-6|.|TRBV19
TGTGCCAGTAGTATAGAGCGTTATAATTCACCCCTCCACTTT
CASSIERYNSPLHF
>TRBD2|TRBJ2-3|.|TRBV9
TGTGCCAGCAGCGTACCCCTAGCGGGGGGGGTAACAGATACGCAGTATTTT
CASSVPLAGGVTDTQYF
>.|TRBJ2-2|few|TRBV9
TGTGCCAGCAGCGTCAGGGGCGCCGGGGAGCTGTTTTTT
CASSVRGAGELFF
>TRBD2|TRBJ2-3|few|TRBV4-1
TGCGCCAGCAGCCAAGATCGAGCGGGGGCAGATACGCAGTATTTT
CASSQDRAGADTQYF
>TRBD1|TRBJ1-2|many|TRBV4-1
TGCGCCAGCAGCCCGACCCCGGGACAGGGAATCTATGGCTACACCTTC
CASSPTPGQGIYGYTF
>.|TRBJ1-4|.|TRBV5-4
TGTGCCAGCAGCTCCCCAAGTTCTGGGCGCGAAAAACTGTTTTTT
CASSSPSSGREKLFF
>.|TRBJ1-2|.|TRBV19
TGTGCCAGCACGGGGGGCAACTATGGCTACACCTTC
CASTGGNYGYTF